What follows are 30 T cell receptor beta chains derived from one specimen sequenced in a study of cytomegalovirus exposure and HLA in healthy donors (TCRdb year 2017). Receptor amplification or capture employed the immunoSEQ multiplex PCR assay. TCRdb obtained this table from immuneACCESS and retained in-frame rearrangements with V and J assigned. These tables miss some clones; where compared with another copy, unresolved V genes account for less than half of the shortfall, and the remainder is unexplained. The sample has 100,000 to 150,000 clones on record, about 88% of them singletons. In total, the top ten clones hold more than 0.95% of the sample. Sequencing used PBMCs. These receptors all stem from a young woman in good health and CMV-seronegative.

The CDR3 is CASSPNRNTGELFF. Written as DNA, the CDR3 is TGTGCCAGCAGCCCGAACAGGAACACCGGGGAGCTGTTTTTT. The chain uses TRBV7-2 and TRBJ2-2; D is uncertain. Germline V CDR1 and CDR2: SGHTA, FQGNSA. Trimming removed 5 bases from V and 1 base from J, with 8 bases in between. The CDR3 contains 14 residues.

This clone was picked up one time. Other DNA sequences of this sample code for an identical CDR3. This sequence joins TRBV18 and TRBJ1-2, with D unclear. Germline V gene data show CDR1 as KGHSH and CDR2 as LQKENI. Trimming cost V 1 base and J 2 bases, with 5 bases left between them. There are 13 residues in the CDR3. CDR3 sequence: CASSPRQNYGYTF. DNA for the CDR3: TGTGCCAGCTCACCACGGCAGAACTATGGCTACACCTTC.

V and J are TRBV27 and TRBJ1-1; possibly TRBD1 for D (6 bases). The ends were cut back, 8 bases at V and 2 bases at J, with 15 bases in the middle. This CDR3 is built from 14 residues. From germline, CDR1 is MNHEY and CDR2 SMNVEV (reference sequence). CDR3 protein: CASSGTHPNTEAFF. CDR3 sequence (DNA): TGTGCCAGCTCGGGGACACATCCTAACACTGAAGCTTTCTTT.

The J gene is TRBJ2-1, the V gene TRBV7-8; TRBD2 agrees at 13 bases. The germline gives CDR1 SGHVS, CDR2 FQNEAQ. V trimming: 3 bases; J trimming: 2 bases; junction bases outside the gene matches: 7. This CDR3 is built from 18 residues. The CDR3 here is CASSFLSTSGGAYNEQFF. DNA of the CDR3: TGTGCCAGCAGCTTCCTCTCCACTAGCGGGGGGGCCTACAATGAGCAGTTCTTC.

The chain joins TRBV4-1 to TRBJ2-2; D not certain. Per germline, CDR1 MGHRA and CDR2 YSYEKL. V lost 2 bases and J lost 4, with 2 bases in between. The CDR3 totals 12 residues. DNA for the CDR3: TGCGCCAGCAGCCAACTCACCGGGGAGCTGTTTTTT. The encoded protein is CASSQLTGELFF.

The gene calls are TRBV2 and TRBJ2-6, with D possibly TRBD1 on 5 matching bases. Germline loops: CDR1 SNHLY, CDR2 FYNNEI. Trimming shortened V by 6 bases and J by 0 bases, and 21 bases separated the two germline ends. The CDR3 is 19 amino acids. For the CDR3, the DNA is TGTGCCAGCAGCGTCGGGCCCAGGGCTATCCCCTCTGGGGCCAACGTCCTGACTTTC. Its translation: CASSVGPRAIPSGANVLTF.

The V gene is TRBV6-6, the J gene TRBJ1-5; TRBD1 matches 10 bases. CDR1 MNHNY and CDR2 SVGAGI come from the germline V gene (reference sequence). J lost 7 bases, V lost 7 bases, and 10 bases had no gene match. The CDR3 length is 15 residues. Here the CDR3 DNA reads TGTGCCAGCACACCCGGGACAGGGGTACTCCAGCCCCAGCATTTT. As protein: CASTPGTGVLQPQHF.

This chain connects TRBV18 to TRBJ1-5; D not resolved. The germline V gene has CDR1 KGHSH and CDR2 LQKENI. The germline V and J ends were trimmed by 1 base and 2 bases, with 12 bases remaining between them. The CDR3 is made up of 16 amino acids. The CDR3 region has the DNA TGTGCCAGCTCACCACACCGGGATCTGCGCAATCAGCCCCAGCATTTT. Amino acid sequence: CASSPHRDLRNQPQHF. The full variable domain, rest sourced from reference TRBV18 and TRBJ1-5, is NAGVMQNPRHLVRRRGQEARLRCSPMKGHSHVYWYRQLPEEGLKFMVYLQKENIIDESGMPKERFSAEFPKEGPSILRIQQVVRGDSAAYFCASSPHRDLRNQPQHFGDGTRLSIL.

The chain combines TRBV19 with TRBJ1-2, with 9 bases lining up with TRBD1. The CDR3 runs 15 residues. The V gene's germline CDR1 is LNHDA and CDR2 SQIVND (reference sequence). The junction had 11 bases not matched to a gene; V was cut back by 8 bases and J by 4 bases. Here the CDR3 reads CASQSPGQGVYGYTF. CDR3 in DNA: TGTGCCAGTCAAAGCCCGGGACAGGGAGTCTATGGCTACACCTTC.

The chain employs TRBV27 and TRBJ2-7; 7 nucleotides align to TRBD1. The trim removed 5 bases at V and 5 bases at J, leaving 12 bases unmatched. The CDR3 totals 15 residues. Germline CDR1 MNHEY, CDR2 SMNVEV (reference sequence). Written as DNA, the CDR3 is TGTGCCAGCAGTCCCAGACCCACAGGGGTCGACGAGCAGTACTTC. Its translation is CASSPRPTGVDEQYF.

The chain employs TRBV7-3 and TRBJ1-2; possible D gene TRBD1, 5 bases. V was pared by 3 bases and J by 3 bases, with 8 bases between. CDR1 SGHTA and CDR2 FQGTGA come from the germline V gene. This CDR3 region has 13 residues. The DNA of the CDR3 is TGTGCCAGCAGCTTGACAGTCGACTATGGCTACACCTTC. This sequence encodes CASSLTVDYGYTF.

The genes are TRBV7-8 and TRBJ2-7; 9 bases align to TRBD2. The germline gives CDR1 SGHVS, CDR2 FQNEAQ. V gave up 1 base and J gave up 2 bases; unmatched junction bases: 9. The CDR3 loop spans 17 amino acids. CDR3 sequence: CASSLDSLAGEAYEQYF. The CDR3 DNA reads as TGTGCCAGCAGCTTAGACTCCTTAGCGGGGGAGGCCTACGAGCAGTACTTC.

The V call is TRBV5-4, the J call TRBJ1-1, with D possibly matching TRBD1 (5 bases). The CDR3 contains 14 residues. V was clipped by 0 bases and J by 5 bases, with 11 bases between them. CDR1 and CDR2 (germline): SGHNT, YYREEE (reference sequence). The CDR3 region is CASSLGGTETEAFF. DNA of the CDR3: TGTGCCAGCAGCTTGGGAGGGACTGAAACTGAAGCTTTCTTT.

The J gene is TRBJ1-1, the V gene TRBV29-1, with 8 bases identical to TRBD1. The V segment lost 6 bases and the J segment 4 bases; nucleotides outside the gene matches: 10. CDR1 is SQVTM and CDR2 is ANQGSEA in the germline V gene. CDR3 length: 14 amino acids. The CDR3 nucleotides are TGCAGCGTCGACAGGGGCACGTTGGTCACTGAAGCTTTCTTT. It translates to CSVDRGTLVTEAFF. The full variable domain, in which reference TRBV29-1 and TRBJ1-1 provide the parts outside the CDR3, is SAVISQKPSRDICQRGTSLTIQCQVDSQVTMMFWYRQQPGQSLTLIATANQGSEATYESGFVIDKFPISRPNLTFSTLTVSNMSPEDSSIYLCSVDRGTLVTEAFFGQGTRLTVV.

The chain joins TRBV29-1 to TRBJ1-1; the match to TRBD1 covers 7 bases. This CDR3 has 15 residues. V lost 3 bases to trimming and J lost 1 base; unmatched junction nucleotides: 8. CDR1 and CDR2 from the germline V gene are SQVTM and ANQGSEA. CDR3 nucleotides: TGCAGCGTTGAGAACCCGGGACAGAGGAACACTGAAGCTTTCTTT. Translated, it gives CSVENPGQRNTEAFF.

The chain couples TRBV29-1 to TRBJ2-5; the match to TRBD1 covers 7 bases. Losses at the gene ends were 1 base for V and 3 bases for J; bases not matched to a gene: 8. This CDR3 has 15 amino acids. The V gene's germline CDR1 is SQVTM and CDR2 ANQGSEA. Here the CDR3 reads CSVEVFNRGEETQYF. The CDR3 DNA is TGCAGCGTTGAAGTATTCAACAGGGGAGAAGAGACCCAGTACTTC.

This clone came up a few times. The chain has TRBV6-1 and TRBJ1-2, with a weak D call TRBD1 (6 bases). There are 15 residues in the CDR3. Trimming took off 2 bases at V and 7 bases at J, with 17 bases between the two ends. The germline V gene has CDR1 MNHNS and CDR2 SASEGT. DNA for the CDR3: TGTGCCAGCAGTGAATTCGTTGGGGCGGGGGCTGGCTACACCTTC. Amino acid sequence: CASSEFVGAGAGYTF.

This clone has a handful of counts. This rearrangement joins TRBV15 to TRBJ1-2; D is unclear. V lost 0 bases and J lost 4, with 12 bases in between. This CDR3 contains 15 residues. Germline loops: CDR1 LNHNV, CDR2 YYDKDF (reference sequence). The CDR3 coding sequence is TGTGCCACCAGCAGAGATAAGTCCACGGTCTATGGCTACACCTTC. Translation: CATSRDKSTVYGYTF.

J is TRBJ1-6 and V is TRBV5-4; TRBD1 might be the D (5 bases). The V end was cut by 4 bases, the J end by 9 bases, with 23 bases between. Germline V lookup: CDR1 SGHNT, CDR2 YYREEE (reference sequence). This CDR3 region has 17 residues. The CDR3 region is CASSGSPVQRGGSPLHF. CDR3 DNA: TGTGCCAGCAGCGGAAGCCCCGTACAGAGGGGAGGTTCACCCCTCCACTTT.

The CDR3 nucleotides are TGTGCCAGCAGCGGGGAGTCAGCGGAAGCTTTCTTT. Translation gives CASSGESAEAFF. The chain combines TRBV2 with TRBJ1-1; unclear D gene. The CDR3 consists of 12 residues. Germline V CDR1 and CDR2: SNHLY, FYNNEI. The V end lost 6 bases, the J end lost 8 bases, and 13 bases lay between the germline ends.

The chain combines TRBV11-1 with TRBJ2-5; TRBD2 matches at 10 bases. Germline V CDR1 and CDR2: SGHAT, FQDESV (reference sequence). Trimming took 2 bases from V and 3 from J; bases not matched to a gene: 6. CDR3 length: 16 amino acids. In DNA form, the CDR3 reads TGTGCCAGCAGCTTACAACCTCTAGCGGGGGAAGAGACCCAGTACTTC. Translated, it gives CASSLQPLAGEETQYF.

The chain couples TRBV4-1 to TRBJ1-1, with D unresolved. CDR1 is MGHRA, CDR2 YSYEKL, per germline. Trimming shortened V by 4 bases and J by 3 bases, and 12 bases separated the two germline ends. This CDR3 comprises 14 residues. Here the CDR3 reads CASSLNARDTEAFF. The CDR3, as DNA: TGCGCCAGCAGCCTTAACGCGCGGGACACTGAAGCTTTCTTT.

The chain couples TRBV18 to TRBJ1-4; the D gene is possibly TRBD1 (5 bases). Looked up from germline, CDR1 is KGHSH and CDR2 is LQKENI. The V and J ends lost 4 bases and 1 base respectively, with 10 bases between them. CDR3 length equals 15 residues. In DNA form, the CDR3 reads TGTGCCAGCTCACAAACCGGGGGAACTAATGAAAAACTGTTTTTT. It encodes CASSQTGGTNEKLFF.

The rearrangement links TRBV11-2 to TRBJ1-3; D gene ambiguous. The CDR3 length is 16 residues. Trimming cost V 0 bases and J 1 base, with 10 bases left between them. CDR1 and CDR2 from the germline V gene are SGHAT and FQNNGV. This chain's CDR3 is CASSLEAGLSGNTIYF. CDR3 in DNA: TGTGCCAGCAGCTTAGAGGCGGGGTTGTCTGGAAACACCATATATTTT.

In its sample, this clone was seen once. This chain uses TRBV6-1 with TRBJ1-5, with TRBD1 identical over 7 bases. Germline V CDR1 and CDR2: MNHNS, SASEGT. This CDR3 spans 14 amino acids. J lost 4 bases, V lost 6 bases, and 6 bases had no gene match. The CDR3 protein is CASSPWGQNQPQHF. The CDR3 DNA is TGTGCCAGCAGCCCATGGGGACAGAATCAGCCCCAGCATTTT.

The CDR3, as DNA: TGTGCCAGCAGTGCAGGACAGGGGGCGATCGGTTACGAGCAGTACTTC. It specifies CASSAGQGAIGYEQYF. This chain connects TRBV6-6 to TRBJ2-7; 11 bases agree with TRBD1. V was clipped by 5 bases and J by 4 bases; unmatched bases: 10. Germline CDR1 and CDR2: MNHNY and SVGAGI (reference sequence). The CDR3 sequence is 16 residues long.

This chain connects TRBV29-1 to TRBJ1-1; TRBD1 is a possible D gene (6 bases). The germline CDR1 and CDR2 sequences are SQVTM and ANQGSEA. This CDR3 is 11 amino acids long. The V and J ends lost 7 bases and 10 bases respectively, with 16 bases between them. The chain's CDR3 is CSAYRVLGAFF. The CDR3 DNA reads as TGCAGCGCCTACAGGGTGTTAGGAGCTTTCTTT.

The V gene is TRBV7-3, the J gene TRBJ1-3; D may be TRBD1 (6 bases). Trimming removed 5 bases from V and 0 bases from J, with 14 bases in between. The germline V gene encodes CDR1 SGHTA and CDR2 FQGTGA. CDR3 length equals 16 residues. The CDR3 protein is CASSLFGRGSGNTIYF. DNA for the CDR3: TGTGCCAGCAGCCTGTTTGGCAGGGGCTCTGGAAACACCATATATTTT.

V gene TRBV5-1 combines with J gene TRBJ1-4, with a possible D match to TRBD1 (6 bases). The CDR3 spans 15 residues. Trimming pared 5 bases from V and 4 bases from J, leaving 15 bases between. The germline gives CDR1 SGHRS, CDR2 YFSETQ. The CDR3 nucleotides read TGCGCCAGCAGTTTCTTACAGGGTGGTAATGAAAAACTGTTTTTT. Protein sequence: CASSFLQGGNEKLFF.

The chain carries TRBV5-4 and TRBJ2-7; 8 nucleotides align to TRBD1. Germline V lookup: CDR1 SGHNT, CDR2 YYREEE (reference sequence). This CDR3 has 13 residues. V lost 6 bases and J lost 4; bases outside the gene matches: 6. CDR3 sequence (DNA): TGTGCCAGCACGGACAGGGAGGCATACGAGCAGTACTTC. Protein product: CASTDREAYEQYF.